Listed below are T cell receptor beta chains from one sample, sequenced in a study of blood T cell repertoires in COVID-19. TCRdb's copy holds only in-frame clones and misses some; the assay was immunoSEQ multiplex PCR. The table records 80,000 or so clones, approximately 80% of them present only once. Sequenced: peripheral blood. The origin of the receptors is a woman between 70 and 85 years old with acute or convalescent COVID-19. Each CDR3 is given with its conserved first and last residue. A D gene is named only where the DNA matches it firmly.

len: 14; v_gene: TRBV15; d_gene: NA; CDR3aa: CATSIYAGNTEAFF
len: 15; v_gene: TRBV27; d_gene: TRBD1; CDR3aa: CASKMDRESAGELFF
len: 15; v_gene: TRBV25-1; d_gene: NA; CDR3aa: CASSKPGTGKGEQYF
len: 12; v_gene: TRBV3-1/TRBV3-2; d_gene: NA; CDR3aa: CASSFQTDTQYF
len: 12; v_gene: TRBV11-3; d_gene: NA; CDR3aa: CASSSGQDTQYF
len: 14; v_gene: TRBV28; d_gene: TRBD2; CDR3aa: CASRPSSGRSIQYF
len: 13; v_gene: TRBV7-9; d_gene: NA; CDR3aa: CATNSGNFYGYTF
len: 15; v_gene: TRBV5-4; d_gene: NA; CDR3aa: CASSFQSRIGGEQYF
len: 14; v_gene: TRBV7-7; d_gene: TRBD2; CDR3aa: CASSKGLEADTQYF
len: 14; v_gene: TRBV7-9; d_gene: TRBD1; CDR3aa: CASSLQGANTEAFF
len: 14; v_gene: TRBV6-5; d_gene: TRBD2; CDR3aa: CASSEGAGVYEQYF
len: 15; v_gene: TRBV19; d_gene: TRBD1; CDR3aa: CASSIANRGQETQYF
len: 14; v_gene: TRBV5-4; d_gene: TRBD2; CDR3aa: CASSLSGSSNEQFF
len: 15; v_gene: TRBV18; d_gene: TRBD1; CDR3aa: CASSPQGAAGNTIYF
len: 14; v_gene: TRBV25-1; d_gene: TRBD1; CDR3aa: CASRSDRGSNEQFF
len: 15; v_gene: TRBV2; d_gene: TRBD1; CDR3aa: CASSPRTGGNTEAFF
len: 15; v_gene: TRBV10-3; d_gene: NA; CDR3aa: CAISESRGLDYGYTF
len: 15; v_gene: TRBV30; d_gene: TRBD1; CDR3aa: CAWSSGGPTNEKLFF
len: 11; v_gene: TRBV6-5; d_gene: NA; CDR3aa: CASKNGDKAFF
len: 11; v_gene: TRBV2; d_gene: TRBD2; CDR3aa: CASSSGSTQYF
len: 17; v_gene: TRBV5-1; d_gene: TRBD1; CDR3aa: CASSTGQGKWVNYGYTF
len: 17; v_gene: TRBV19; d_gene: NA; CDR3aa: CASSIDSGGQSYQPQHF
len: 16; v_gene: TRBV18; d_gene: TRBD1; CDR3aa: CASSPPGQTRNQPQHF
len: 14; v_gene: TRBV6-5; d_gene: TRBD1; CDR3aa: CASSRTGINYGYTF
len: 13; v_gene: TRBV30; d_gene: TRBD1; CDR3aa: CAWRYRGGYGYTF
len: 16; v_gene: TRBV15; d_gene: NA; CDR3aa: CATSRDLAQGNQPQHF
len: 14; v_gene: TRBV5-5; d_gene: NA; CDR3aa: CASSLLQLNYGYTF
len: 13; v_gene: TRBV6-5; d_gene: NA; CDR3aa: CASSRDRSYGYTF
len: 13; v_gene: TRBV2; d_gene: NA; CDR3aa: CASRTGSGNTIYF
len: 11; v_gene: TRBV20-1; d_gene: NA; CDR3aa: CSALTTVTQYF
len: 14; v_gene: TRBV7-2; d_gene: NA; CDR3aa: CASSLVTGAGELFF
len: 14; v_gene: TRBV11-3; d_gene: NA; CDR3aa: CASSLDRRAETQYF
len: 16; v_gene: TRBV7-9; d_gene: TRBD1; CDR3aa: CASSPGDRGIQETQYF
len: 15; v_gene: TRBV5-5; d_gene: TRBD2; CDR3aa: CASSSPGTSSYEQYF
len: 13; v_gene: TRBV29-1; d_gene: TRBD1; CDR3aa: CSVGTGGYNEQFF
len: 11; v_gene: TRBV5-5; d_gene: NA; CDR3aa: CASSLNYEQYF
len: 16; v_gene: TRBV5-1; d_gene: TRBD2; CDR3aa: CASSSGRSQGGETQYF
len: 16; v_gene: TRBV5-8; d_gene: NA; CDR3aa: CASSSDWTASGNTIYF